These T cell receptor beta chains were read from a single sample in a study of OX40 agonist ivuxolimab in advanced cancers. This table comes from immunoSEQ multiplex PCR, and its TCRdb copy is limited to in-frame clones, with some not included. This table holds approximately 6,000 clones, around 74% found once. The source was CD4+ or CD8+ T cells sorted from blood, collected in a trial of the OX40 agonist ivuxolimab. The origin of the receptors is an adult with an advanced solid tumor such as melanoma, head and neck, liver or kidney cancer. CDR3s include the opening cysteine and the closing phenylalanine or tryptophan. A D gene is named only where the DNA matches it firmly. Size is stated for part of the rows, as once, few or many counts, or as a class when the clone is expanded.

>-|-|TRBV4-3|TRBJ2-1
CASSQARGRDNEQFF
TGCGCCAGCAGCCAGGCACGGGGTCGCGACAATGAGCAGTTCTTC
>-|-|TRBV28|TRBJ1-5
CASSLENQPQHF
TGTGCCAGCAGTTTGGAAAATCAGCCCCAGCATTTT
>few|TRBD1|TRBV4-3|TRBJ1-1
CASSALTGSATEAFF
TGCGCCAGCAGCGCACTGACAGGGTCGGCCACTGAAGCTTTCTTT
>-|-|TRBV6-1|TRBJ1-3
CASSSRASGNTIYF
TGTGCCAGCAGTTCCCGGGCCTCTGGAAACACCATATATTTT
>-|-|TRBV28|TRBJ2-7
CASSLGGVDEQYF
TGTGCCAGCAGTTTAGGAGGGGTGGACGAGCAGTACTTC
>-|-|TRBV27|TRBJ2-7
CASSLSPQGYEQYF
TGTGCCAGCAGTTTATCGCCACAAGGGTACGAGCAGTACTTC
>-|-|TRBV7-6|TRBJ1-1
CASSFDSYTEAFF
TGTGCCAGCAGTTTTGACAGCTACACTGAAGCTTTCTTT
>few|-|TRBV30|TRBJ1-1
CAWATGTENTEAFF
TGTGCCTGGGCGACCGGGACGGAGAACACTGAAGCTTTCTTT
>-|-|TRBV4-2|TRBJ1-5
CASRETDSNQPQHF
TGTGCCAGCAGAGAGACAGATAGCAATCAGCCCCAGCATTTT
>-|TRBD1|TRBV9|TRBJ1-2
CASSFQGGSYGYTF
TGTGCCAGCAGCTTCCAGGGGGGGAGCTATGGCTACACCTTC
>-|-|TRBV28|TRBJ2-3
CASSPRLSRSDTQYF
TGTGCCAGCAGTCCCCGGCTGTCACGGTCAGATACGCAGTATTTT
>-|-|TRBV5-6|TRBJ2-5
CASRDVGGAGETQYF
TGTGCCAGCAGGGACGTGGGGGGCGCGGGGGAGACCCAGTACTTC
>-|-|TRBV27|TRBJ2-1
CASRPGLTYEQFF
TGTGCCAGCAGGCCGGGACTTACGTATGAGCAGTTCTTC
>-|-|TRBV5-6|TRBJ1-6
CASSLAETSPLHF
TGTGCCAGCAGCTTGGCGGAAACTTCACCCCTCCACTTT
>once|-|TRBV7-6|TRBJ2-6
CASSLQGTGANVLTF
TGTGCCAGCAGCTTACAAGGAACTGGGGCCAACGTCCTGACTTTC
>-|-|TRBV5-5|TRBJ2-7
CASSLEPFRGYEQYF
TGTGCCAGCAGCTTAGAACCTTTCAGGGGCTACGAGCAGTACTTC
>once|-|TRBV11-2|TRBJ1-5
CASSLDSNQPQHF
TGTGCCAGCAGCTTAGATAGCAATCAGCCCCAGCATTTT
>-|TRBD1|TRBV6-4|TRBJ1-5
CASSPRQGFRSNQPQHF
TGTGCCAGCAGCCCTCGACAGGGGTTTAGGAGCAATCAGCCCCAGCATTTT
>-|TRBD2|TRBV30|TRBJ2-7
CAWSPVGRGTSGVSSYEQYF
TGTGCCTGGAGTCCCGTGGGGCGGGGGACTAGCGGGGTGAGCTCCTACGAGCAGTACTTC
>-|-|TRBV11-2|TRBJ2-1
CASSLYRGSNEQFF
TGTGCCAGCAGCTTATATCGGGGGTCCAATGAGCAGTTCTTC
>-|-|TRBV5-6|TRBJ1-2
CASSLVGQSYGYTF
TGTGCCAGCAGCTTGGTAGGTCAGTCCTATGGCTACACCTTC
>-|-|TRBV2|TRBJ1-5
CASTRGSISNQPQHF
TGTGCCAGCACTCGGGGCTCTATCAGCAATCAGCCCCAGCATTTT
>-|-|TRBV27|TRBJ2-2
CASSLKARFTGELFF
TGTGCCAGCAGTTTAAAGGCTAGATTTACCGGGGAGCTGTTTTTT
>-|TRBD1|TRBV14|TRBJ2-1
CASSHRDSKYNEQFF
TGTGCCAGCAGCCACCGGGACAGCAAATACAATGAGCAGTTCTTC
>-|-|TRBV29-1|TRBJ2-7
CSVSDLDSSNYEQYF
TGCAGCGTTTCTGACCTCGACAGTTCCAACTACGAGCAGTACTTC
>large|-|TRBV5-5|TRBJ2-3
CASSHPTGDTQYF
TGTGCCAGCAGCCACCCGACCGGGGATACGCAGTATTTT
>-|TRBD2|TRBV6-5|TRBJ2-2
CASRREESTGELFF
TGTGCCAGTCGACGGGAGGAGAGCACCGGGGAGCTGTTTTTT
>-|TRBD2|TRBV18|TRBJ2-5
CASSPTVLAGQETQYF
TGTGCCAGCTCACCTACAGTCTTAGCGGGACAAGAGACCCAGTACTTC
>-|TRBD2|TRBV9|TRBJ2-7
CASSPQPGLAGGIYSYEQYF
TGTGCCAGCAGCCCACAACCGGGACTAGCGGGAGGAATCTATTCCTACGAGCAGTACTTC
>once|TRBD1|TRBV2|TRBJ1-5
CASRGQGAYQPQHF
TGTGCCAGCAGGGGACAGGGGGCCTATCAGCCCCAGCATTTT
>-|-|TRBV6-5|TRBJ2-5
CASSYGFGGETQYF
TGTGCCAGCAGTTACGGGTTTGGGGGAGAGACCCAGTACTTC
>-|-|TRBV6-5|TRBJ1-2
CASSYGSSNYGYTF
TGTGCCAGCAGTTACGGGTCCTCTAACTATGGCTACACCTTC
>-|TRBD2|TRBV28|TRBJ2-2
CASSFSATSGIDTGELFF
TGTGCCAGCAGTTTCTCAGCAACTAGCGGGATTGACACCGGGGAGCTGTTTTTT
>-|-|TRBV5-6|TRBJ2-1
CASSSRDEQFF
TGTGCCAGCAGCTCGAGGGATGAGCAGTTCTTC
>-|-|TRBV19|TRBJ1-1
CASSIGLSTEAFF
TGTGCCAGTAGTATAGGACTGAGCACTGAAGCTTTCTTT
>-|-|TRBV7-9|TRBJ2-7
CASSAGTNYEQYF
TGTGCCAGCAGCGCGGGGACGAACTACGAGCAGTACTTC
>-|-|TRBV7-9|TRBJ2-1
CASSLLGEQFF
TGTGCCAGCAGCTTACTCGGTGAGCAGTTCTTC
>-|TRBD1|TRBV4-1|TRBJ2-7
CASSQDQGTGFHEQYF
TGCGCCAGCAGCCAAGATCAGGGGACAGGGTTCCACGAGCAGTACTTC
>-|TRBD1|TRBV6-5|TRBJ2-3
CASTQGTGGADTQYF
TGTGCCAGCACCCAGGGGACAGGGGGCGCAGATACGCAGTATTTT
>once|TRBD1|TRBV11-2|TRBJ1-1
CASSLGAGGENTEAFF
TGTGCCAGCAGCTTAGGGGCAGGGGGCGAGAACACTGAAGCTTTCTTT
>-|-|TRBV5-1|TRBJ1-4
CASSLWQGPEKLFF
TGCGCCAGCAGCTTATGGCAGGGACCTGAAAAACTGTTTTTT
>-|-|TRBV7-6|TRBJ1-5
CASRSTNPPLFGGKGGNQPQHF
TGTGCCAGCAGATCCACCAACCCACCCCTATTTGGGGGAAAGGGAGGCAATCAGCCCCAGCATTTT
>once|-|TRBV5-6|TRBJ1-5
CASSLAAGKQPQHF
TGTGCCAGCAGCTTGGCGGCGGGTAAACAGCCCCAGCATTTT